These T cell receptor beta chains were read from a single sample in a study of cytomegalovirus exposure and HLA in healthy donors. Using immunoSEQ multiplex PCR, the repertoire was profiled, and TCRdb retains in-frame clones only, with some absent. The table shows 110,000 or so clones, with 70% to 90% occurring only once. Sequenced material: PBMCs. These receptors were collected from a woman between 18 and 30 years old in good health and CMV-seropositive. Both conserved end residues are part of each CDR3. Fields, in order: J gene, D gene, V gene, clone size, CDR3 length, CDR3 DNA, CDR3 protein. The D gene is left open where the match is weak. Clone size is shown for a subset of rows, as once, few, many or a class of expanded clone.

J gene: TRBJ1-5
D gene: NA
V gene: TRBV28
clone size: NA
CDR3 length: 12
CDR3 DNA: TGTGCCAGCAGAGGCGGGAATCAGCCCCAGCATTTT
CDR3 protein: CASRGGNQPQHF

J gene: TRBJ2-7
D gene: NA
V gene: TRBV18
clone size: NA
CDR3 length: 11
CDR3 DNA: TGTGCCAGCTCCCCCCTAGCCGAGCAGTACTTC
CDR3 protein: CASSPLAEQYF

J gene: TRBJ2-3
D gene: TRBD2
V gene: TRBV28
clone size: NA
CDR3 length: 16
CDR3 DNA: TGTGCCAGCAGTTCACCGGGACTAGCGGCCACAGATACGCAGTATTTT
CDR3 protein: CASSSPGLAATDTQYF

J gene: TRBJ1-2
D gene: NA
V gene: TRBV6-1
clone size: NA
CDR3 length: 15
CDR3 DNA: TGTGCCAGCAGAGGACAGTTTATTTTGTCGGATGGCTACACCTTC
CDR3 protein: CASRGQFILSDGYTF

J gene: TRBJ1-2
D gene: TRBD1
V gene: TRBV5-8
clone size: NA
CDR3 length: 18
CDR3 DNA: TGTGCCAGCAGCTTGCCGGGACAGGCCATTAGGGTAGCAACAGGCTACACCTTC
CDR3 protein: CASSLPGQAIRVATGYTF

J gene: TRBJ2-1
D gene: NA
V gene: TRBV29-1
clone size: NA
CDR3 length: 13
CDR3 DNA: TGCAGCGTTGAGGCGGGACCCTACAATGAGCAGTTCTTC
CDR3 protein: CSVEAGPYNEQFF

J gene: TRBJ2-7
D gene: TRBD2
V gene: TRBV15
clone size: NA
CDR3 length: 17
CDR3 DNA: TGTGCCACCAGCAGAGATCCCGGAACTACTAGCGCCTACGAGCAGTACTTC
CDR3 protein: CATSRDPGTTSAYEQYF

J gene: TRBJ2-1
D gene: TRBD2
V gene: TRBV5-6
clone size: NA
CDR3 length: 17
CDR3 DNA: TGTGCCAGCAGCCGCGGACTAGCGGGAGGGCCCCTGTGGGAGCAGTTCTTC
CDR3 protein: CASSRGLAGGPLWEQFF

J gene: TRBJ1-6
D gene: NA
V gene: TRBV11-2
clone size: NA
CDR3 length: 17
CDR3 DNA: TGTGCCAGCAGCTTAGATAGGGAACAGGGCTATAATTCACCCCTCCACTTT
CDR3 protein: CASSLDREQGYNSPLHF

J gene: TRBJ2-1
D gene: TRBD1
V gene: TRBV7-2
clone size: NA
CDR3 length: 15
CDR3 DNA: TGTGCCAGCAGCCTCCGGGACAGGGGCTACAATGAGCAGTTCTTC
CDR3 protein: CASSLRDRGYNEQFF

J gene: TRBJ1-4
D gene: TRBD1
V gene: TRBV5-8
clone size: NA
CDR3 length: 14
CDR3 DNA: TGTGCCAGCAGCACCGGGACAGGGCTAGTAAAACTGTTTTTT
CDR3 protein: CASSTGTGLVKLFF

J gene: TRBJ1-2
D gene: NA
V gene: TRBV6-1
clone size: NA
CDR3 length: 17
CDR3 DNA: TGTGCCAGCAGTGAAGCGGGAGTCCGGACAGTCTTCTCTGGCTACACCTTC
CDR3 protein: CASSEAGVRTVFSGYTF

J gene: TRBJ2-1
D gene: TRBD2
V gene: TRBV28
clone size: NA
CDR3 length: 14
CDR3 DNA: TGTGCCAGCAGGAGCGGGGGGTCCTACAATGAGCAGTTCTTC
CDR3 protein: CASRSGGSYNEQFF

J gene: TRBJ1-6
D gene: TRBD1
V gene: TRBV6-1
clone size: few
CDR3 length: 15
CDR3 DNA: TGTGCCAGCAGTGAAGCGGGACAGGGGGCCTCACCCCTCCACTTT
CDR3 protein: CASSEAGQGASPLHF

J gene: TRBJ2-3
D gene: NA
V gene: TRBV13
clone size: NA
CDR3 length: 14
CDR3 DNA: TGTGCCAGCCGGGGGGGACAGACCACAGATACGCAGTATTTT
CDR3 protein: CASRGGQTTDTQYF

J gene: TRBJ2-5
D gene: NA
V gene: TRBV27
clone size: NA
CDR3 length: 13
CDR3 DNA: TGTGCCAGCAGTTTACAGGTGAAGAAGACCCAGTACTTC
CDR3 protein: CASSLQVKKTQYF

J gene: TRBJ1-6
D gene: NA
V gene: TRBV5-5
clone size: NA
CDR3 length: 15
CDR3 DNA: TGTGCCAGCAGCTCCGGTAGCCTCATTAATTCACCCCTCCACTTT
CDR3 protein: CASSSGSLINSPLHF

J gene: TRBJ1-2
D gene: NA
V gene: TRBV6-1
clone size: once
CDR3 length: 15
CDR3 DNA: TGTGCCAGCAGTGAAGATCGCGGCACTAACTATGGCTACACCTTC
CDR3 protein: CASSEDRGTNYGYTF

J gene: TRBJ1-6
D gene: NA
V gene: TRBV6-1
clone size: NA
CDR3 length: 16
CDR3 DNA: TGTGCCAGCAGTGAAGCGTTTACCCTACAGGTTGAGGCCCTCCACTTT
CDR3 protein: CASSEAFTLQVEALHF

J gene: TRBJ1-2
D gene: NA
V gene: TRBV19
clone size: NA
CDR3 length: 12
CDR3 DNA: TGTGCCAGTAGCGGACAAGGCTATGGCTACACCTTC
CDR3 protein: CASSGQGYGYTF

J gene: TRBJ2-7
D gene: TRBD1
V gene: TRBV7-3
clone size: few
CDR3 length: 15
CDR3 DNA: TGTGCCAGCAGCTTAAATGCAGGGGGCCTCTACGAGCAGTACTTC
CDR3 protein: CASSLNAGGLYEQYF

J gene: TRBJ2-7
D gene: NA
V gene: TRBV25-1
clone size: few
CDR3 length: 16
CDR3 DNA: TGTGCCAGCAGTCTCCAGGACAGTACATCCACCTACGAGCAGTACTTC
CDR3 protein: CASSLQDSTSTYEQYF

J gene: TRBJ1-2
D gene: NA
V gene: TRBV6-5
clone size: NA
CDR3 length: 14
CDR3 DNA: TGTGCCAGCAGTTACGGTGTGGGGGGCTATGGCTACACCTTC
CDR3 protein: CASSYGVGGYGYTF

J gene: TRBJ1-6
D gene: NA
V gene: TRBV7-2
clone size: NA
CDR3 length: 12
CDR3 DNA: TGTGCCAGCAGCACCAGGGAATCACCCCTCCACTTT
CDR3 protein: CASSTRESPLHF

J gene: TRBJ2-7
D gene: NA
V gene: TRBV27
clone size: NA
CDR3 length: 12
CDR3 DNA: TGTGCCAGCAGTTTCAACCGTCGGGAGCAGTACTTC
CDR3 protein: CASSFNRREQYF

J gene: TRBJ2-7
D gene: NA
V gene: TRBV9
clone size: NA
CDR3 length: 15
CDR3 DNA: TGTGCCAGCAGCGTAGGAGGGGGTTCCAACTACGAGCAGTACTTC
CDR3 protein: CASSVGGGSNYEQYF

J gene: TRBJ2-5
D gene: NA
V gene: TRBV27
clone size: NA
CDR3 length: 15
CDR3 DNA: TGTGCCAGCAAGGAGGGGTCCCTTAGTAAAGGGACCCAGTACTTC
CDR3 protein: CASKEGSLSKGTQYF

J gene: TRBJ2-7
D gene: NA
V gene: TRBV2
clone size: NA
CDR3 length: 11
CDR3 DNA: TGTGCCAGCACGAGGGAATCCGAGCAGTACTTC
CDR3 protein: CASTRESEQYF

J gene: TRBJ1-6
D gene: NA
V gene: TRBV25-1
clone size: NA
CDR3 length: 17
CDR3 DNA: TGTGCCAGCAGTGGGACAGTTTTGAGCTCCTATAATTCACCCCTCCACTTT
CDR3 protein: CASSGTVLSSYNSPLHF

J gene: TRBJ1-5
D gene: TRBD1
V gene: TRBV7-9
clone size: once
CDR3 length: 15
CDR3 DNA: TGTGCCAGCAGCCCGACAGGGCCTAGCAATCAGCCCCAGCATTTT
CDR3 protein: CASSPTGPSNQPQHF

J gene: TRBJ2-5
D gene: TRBD1
V gene: TRBV28
clone size: NA
CDR3 length: 16
CDR3 DNA: TGTGCCAGCAGTTCGACGACAGGGCCGTACCAAGAGACCCAGTACTTC
CDR3 protein: CASSSTTGPYQETQYF

J gene: TRBJ2-2
D gene: TRBD2
V gene: TRBV6-5
clone size: NA
CDR3 length: 15
CDR3 DNA: TGTGCCAGCAGTTATACTAGCGGCTACACCGGGGAGCTGTTTTTT
CDR3 protein: CASSYTSGYTGELFF

J gene: TRBJ2-2
D gene: NA
V gene: TRBV9
clone size: NA
CDR3 length: 16
CDR3 DNA: TGTGCCAGCAGCGGACCAGGGAAAGGACCGGGCGGGGAGCTGTTTTTT
CDR3 protein: CASSGPGKGPGGELFF

J gene: TRBJ1-6
D gene: TRBD1
V gene: TRBV6-1
clone size: once
CDR3 length: 13
CDR3 DNA: TGTGCCAGCAGTCCCCGGGACAGTGAACCCCTCCACTTT
CDR3 protein: CASSPRDSEPLHF

J gene: TRBJ1-1
D gene: NA
V gene: TRBV21-1
clone size: NA
CDR3 length: 16
CDR3 DNA: TGTGCCAGCAGCAATTACGGACAGGGCACGGCAACTGAAGCTTTCTTT
CDR3 protein: CASSNYGQGTATEAFF

J gene: TRBJ2-7
D gene: TRBD1
V gene: TRBV5-6
clone size: NA
CDR3 length: 14
CDR3 DNA: TGTGCCAGCAGCTTCCGGGACAGGGACTACGAGCAGTACTTC
CDR3 protein: CASSFRDRDYEQYF

J gene: TRBJ2-3
D gene: TRBD1
V gene: TRBV5-4
clone size: NA
CDR3 length: 16
CDR3 DNA: TGTGCCAGCAGCTCGGGTGGACAGGGAGGTACAGATACGCAGTATTTT
CDR3 protein: CASSSGGQGGTDTQYF

J gene: TRBJ2-2
D gene: TRBD1
V gene: TRBV19
clone size: NA
CDR3 length: 14
CDR3 DNA: TGTGCCACTCGACAGGGGGCACGGACCGGGGAGCTGTTTTTT
CDR3 protein: CATRQGARTGELFF

J gene: TRBJ1-4
D gene: TRBD1
V gene: TRBV11-2
clone size: NA
CDR3 length: 14
CDR3 DNA: TGTGCCAGCAGCCGGACAGGGGATGGGGCAAAACTGTTTTTT
CDR3 protein: CASSRTGDGAKLFF

J gene: TRBJ1-5
D gene: NA
V gene: TRBV28
clone size: once
CDR3 length: 15
CDR3 DNA: TGTGCCAGCAGTTTGTTTAAGGAGCTTACCCAGCCCCAGCATTTT
CDR3 protein: CASSLFKELTQPQHF

J gene: TRBJ2-3
D gene: NA
V gene: TRBV7-3
clone size: NA
CDR3 length: 12
CDR3 DNA: TGTGCCAGCAGCTTAGGGCCGGAAACGCAGTATTTT
CDR3 protein: CASSLGPETQYF

J gene: TRBJ1-5
D gene: TRBD1
V gene: TRBV18
clone size: few
CDR3 length: 14
CDR3 DNA: TGTGCCAGCTCACTGGGGACAGGGTATCAGCCCCAGCATTTT
CDR3 protein: CASSLGTGYQPQHF

J gene: TRBJ2-7
D gene: TRBD2
V gene: TRBV27
clone size: once
CDR3 length: 15
CDR3 DNA: TGTGCCAGCAGTCTATTGGGGGGAGGGTGGTACGAGCAGTACTTC
CDR3 protein: CASSLLGGGWYEQYF

J gene: TRBJ1-2
D gene: TRBD1
V gene: TRBV5-4
clone size: NA
CDR3 length: 13
CDR3 DNA: TGTGCCAGCAGCACGGACAGGGACTATGGCTACACCTTC
CDR3 protein: CASSTDRDYGYTF

J gene: TRBJ2-1
D gene: TRBD2
V gene: TRBV11-2
clone size: NA
CDR3 length: 15
CDR3 DNA: TGTGCCAGCAGCCGACCTAGCGGGAGGGTGAATGAGCAGTTCTTC
CDR3 protein: CASSRPSGRVNEQFF

J gene: TRBJ1-2
D gene: NA
V gene: TRBV14
clone size: NA
CDR3 length: 12
CDR3 DNA: TGTGCCAGCAGCTCGGGACACGATGGCTACACCTTC
CDR3 protein: CASSSGHDGYTF

J gene: TRBJ2-1
D gene: TRBD2
V gene: TRBV5-1
clone size: NA
CDR3 length: 18
CDR3 DNA: TGCGCCAGCAGCGTCGGACTAGCGGGGGGCCCCTTGGGGAATGAGCAGTTCTTC
CDR3 protein: CASSVGLAGGPLGNEQFF

J gene: TRBJ1-3
D gene: NA
V gene: TRBV6-5
clone size: NA
CDR3 length: 15
CDR3 DNA: TGTGCCAGCAGTGCTGACAGAAGCTCTGGAAACACCATATATTTT
CDR3 protein: CASSADRSSGNTIYF

J gene: TRBJ2-3
D gene: TRBD1
V gene: TRBV9
clone size: NA
CDR3 length: 17
CDR3 DNA: TGTGCCAGCAGCGCCTCCGGGACAGGCGGTGGAACAGATACGCAGTATTTT
CDR3 protein: CASSASGTGGGTDTQYF

J gene: TRBJ2-7
D gene: NA
V gene: TRBV28
clone size: NA
CDR3 length: 14
CDR3 DNA: TGTGCCAGCAGTTTACAGGACAGCTCCTACGAGCAGTACTTC
CDR3 protein: CASSLQDSSYEQYF